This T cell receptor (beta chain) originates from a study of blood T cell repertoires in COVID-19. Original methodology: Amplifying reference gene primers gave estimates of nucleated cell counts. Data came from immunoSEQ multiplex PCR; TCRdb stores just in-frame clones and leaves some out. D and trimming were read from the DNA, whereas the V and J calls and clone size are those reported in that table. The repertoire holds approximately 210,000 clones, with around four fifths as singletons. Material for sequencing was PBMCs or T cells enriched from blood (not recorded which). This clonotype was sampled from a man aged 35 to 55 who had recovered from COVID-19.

The CDR3 DNA sequence: TGTGCCAGCAGGGGGGCTTACTACTATGGCTACACCTTC. Protein product: CASRGAYYYGYTF. This chain uses TRBV3-1 (or the pseudogene TRBV3-2) with TRBJ1-2; a possible D gene is TRBD1 (6 bases). V lost 6 bases to trimming and J lost 3 bases, with 11 bases between them. CDR3 length equals 13 residues. Germline CDR1 LGHDT, CDR2 YNNKEL (reference sequence).